This TCR beta chain was sequenced during a study of brain T cells in children with intractable seizures. The sequenced cases were selected for having the highest brain T cell transcript signatures. Pre-surgery treatment included at least one anti-epileptic drug. The repertoire was sequenced with immunoSEQ multiplex PCR; TCRdb's copy has only in-frame clones and lacks some. The sample includes around 100,000 clones, roughly 94% of them seen just once. In regard to this clone: Its antigen remains unknown.

Study results and caveats: Only CDR3 sequence similarity suggested viral specificity, without known HCMV serostatus. Absence of clones before surgery may stem from lower sequencing depth.

This CDR3 has 14 residues. V was pared by 5 bases and J by 3 bases, with 15 bases between. Germline V gives CDR1 SGHDT, CDR2 YYEEEE. The sample in question was peripheral blood, obtained at surgery. This clonotype was obtained from a boy less than two years old with hemimegalencephaly and intractable seizures. This chain connects TRBV5-6 to TRBJ2-7, with D perhaps assigned TRBD1 or TRBD2 (5 bases each). CDR3 sequence reads: CASRGRRKHYEQYF. The CDR3 bases are TGTGCCAGCAGGGGACGGCGGAAACACTACGAGCAGTACTTC.